This T cell receptor beta chain appears in the sequencing data of a study of T cell responses to AZD1222 COVID-19 vaccine. Using immunoSEQ multiplex PCR, the repertoire was profiled, and TCRdb retains in-frame clones only, with some absent. The repertoire holds 120,000 to 150,000 clones, roughly 88% seen once, with around 15% in the top ten. On this clone itself: No antigen is known for it.

Germline-derived CDR1 and CDR2 are LNHDA and SQIVND (reference sequence). V was pared by 5 bases and J by 9 bases, with 14 bases of the junction left unmatched. The CDR3 contains 15 residues. Study-level points and caveats: The sample set comprised mostly white British donors with more females, and clonal diversity was possibly underestimated. Compared with day 0, the breadth and depth of the Spike-specific TCR repertoire rose significantly after two doses of AZD1222.

The TCR sequence derives from an adult in good health. The sample in question was peripheral blood, obtained on day 0 of AZD1222 vaccination. V gene TRBV19 combines with J gene TRBJ2-7; TRBD1 matches at 9 bases. In nucleotides, the CDR3 is TGTGCCAGTAGTGCCGGACAGGGGCTCCCCGCCGCGCAGTACTTC. Its translation is CASSAGQGLPAAQYF.